This section outlines one TCR beta chain sequence together with its context. The target of this receptor is not known. Base qualities were left out, and no much larger clone turns up one base away. Interpreted using the paper, the time point label stands for: 12 months on ibrutinib. For TCR beta library preparation, about 1.8 micrograms of genomic DNA were isolated from cryopreserved PBMCs. Longitudinal blood samples from CLL patients on ibrutinib monotherapy were analyzed using high-throughput TCR beta sequencing. The patients were enrolled in a single-center, open-label phase 2 trial of ibrutinib monotherapy. This sample was included in a study of cytotoxic CD8 clonotypes in ibrutinib-treated CLL listed by TCRdb under 2021. About the investigation overall: The cohort included some 14 treatment-naive and 11 to 12 relapsed/refractory patients; roughly 17 were IGHV unmutated. Cryopreserved peripheral blood mononuclear cells were obtained prior to treatment, at the time of response, and at either disease progression or sustained remission. Longitudinal samples were available for 26 of the 86 trial participants. Responses were partial in 25 or so patients and complete in 2; after median approximately 67 months follow-up, 14 stayed in remission and some twelve progressed. An average of around 250,000 productive templates and 94,082 productive rearrangements was obtained per sample. Response samples were obtained after a median of around eleven months of treatment, with a range of about 6 to 36 months. All remission and progressive disease samples were collected while patients were still receiving ibrutinib. The investigation overall reported the following: Lymph node repertoires were not examined, and the timing of sampling was not matched between patients in sustained remission and those whose disease progressed. At baseline, clonality was higher than in age-matched healthy donors and showed a strong correlation with circulating CD8+ T-cell counts. Public clonotypes were rare and either shrank or stayed stable during treatment, and the rise in clonality at ibrutinib response reflected expansion of private clonotypes. At ibrutinib response clonality went up, during sustained remission it held steady, and at progression it dropped back toward baseline.

The CDR3 goes from the cysteine to the phenylalanine over 14 residues. Here the CDR3 DNA is all that survives: 42 bases in frame from base 1. The CDR1 and CDR2 encoded by the germline V gene are SNHLY and FYNNEI. At the junction V is shortened by 10 bases and J by 8 bases; bases outside the gene matches: 10. The goal of deep resolution MiSeq sequencing was a depth between 1 in 1 million and 1 in 200,000 T cells, and coverage averaged 10x per clonotype. The immunoSEQ hsTCRB Kit was used to generate TCR beta libraries. For the original study's pipeline: The data were analyzed with ImmunoSEQ Analyzer and ImmunoSEQ Data Assistant, and V, D and J gene assignments followed IMGT definitions. Clonality, which ranges from 0 to 1, was calculated as one minus the normalized Shannon entropy of productive rearrangement frequencies. Only overrepresented clonotypes making up at least 0.05% of each patient's repertoire were included in the public clonotype analysis. More than ten repertoires from age-matched healthy donors, obtained from immuneACCESS, served as clonality controls. TCRdb carries this immuneACCESS record with in-frame sequences only. Its versions omit some clonotypes, under half of them owing to an unresolved V gene in the studies checked, with the rest unexplained. That table gives V, J and clone size, and the DNA gave D and trimming. For this sample the table gives some 65,000 clones, of which roughly 59% were detected only once. The ten largest account for 14% to 15% of the sample.

The source is a human donor with chronic lymphocytic leukemia. The chain is made from TRBV2 and TRBJ1-4, with 10 bases in between that match TRBD1. The starting material was PBMCs, obtained after 12 months of ibrutinib treatment. The CDR3 in this case is CAIGGDRGGEKLFF. The sequence in DNA is TGTGCCATCGGGGGGGACAGGGGAGGCGAAAAACTGTTTTTT.